This is a list of T cell receptor beta chains from one sample in a study of beta chain features in type 1 diabetes. The table came from immunoSEQ multiplex PCR; TCRdb's copy has only in-frame clones and leaves some out. The top ten clones hold about 0.097% of a sample with about 620,000 clones, around 15% of them seen once. Material for sequencing was naive CD4+ T cells from blood. All receptors come from a man younger than 35 in good health. CDR3s include the opening cysteine and the closing phenylalanine or tryptophan. The order of the fields is clone size, J gene, CDR3 length, V gene, CDR3 protein. Size is omitted from some rows. Given values are once, few, many or a class for expanded clones.

clone_size: .; j_call: TRBJ2-1; cdr3_length: 15; v_call: TRBV11-1; cdr3_aa: CASSLRGVGYNEQFF
clone_size: .; j_call: TRBJ1-6; cdr3_length: 14; v_call: TRBV5-1; cdr3_aa: CASSVGQGGSPLHF
clone_size: once; j_call: TRBJ1-5; cdr3_length: 16; v_call: TRBV25-1; cdr3_aa: CASSESGRYSNQPQHF
clone_size: few; j_call: TRBJ2-7; cdr3_length: 15; v_call: TRBV10-3; cdr3_aa: CAISESPSSSYEQYF
clone_size: few; j_call: TRBJ2-3; cdr3_length: 16; v_call: TRBV27; cdr3_aa: CASSFSTTASTDTQYF
clone_size: .; j_call: TRBJ2-5; cdr3_length: 13; v_call: TRBV11-2; cdr3_aa: CASSPGRQETQYF
clone_size: .; j_call: TRBJ2-1; cdr3_length: 15; v_call: TRBV7-3; cdr3_aa: CASSQRLAGGNEQFF
clone_size: .; j_call: TRBJ2-1; cdr3_length: 15; v_call: TRBV5-8; cdr3_aa: CASSLRTSGDNEQFF
clone_size: few; j_call: TRBJ1-1; cdr3_length: 15; v_call: TRBV4-3; cdr3_aa: CASSHRQGASTEAFF
clone_size: .; j_call: TRBJ2-7; cdr3_length: 14; v_call: TRBV27; cdr3_aa: CASRLWGEEIEQYF
clone_size: few; j_call: TRBJ2-2; cdr3_length: 11; v_call: TRBV2; cdr3_aa: CASSDYGELFF
clone_size: .; j_call: TRBJ2-7; cdr3_length: 13; v_call: TRBV11-1; cdr3_aa: CASSKPGSYEQYF
clone_size: few; j_call: TRBJ2-2; cdr3_length: 15; v_call: TRBV29-1; cdr3_aa: CSVQARGRNTGELFF
clone_size: .; j_call: TRBJ2-7; cdr3_length: 12; v_call: TRBV7-2; cdr3_aa: CASSLDRTGQYF
clone_size: .; j_call: TRBJ2-7; cdr3_length: 15; v_call: TRBV28; cdr3_aa: CASNTQGLRTYEQYF
clone_size: few; j_call: TRBJ1-6; cdr3_length: 15; v_call: TRBV5-1; cdr3_aa: CASSWQGAVNSPLHF
clone_size: few; j_call: TRBJ1-2; cdr3_length: 17; v_call: TRBV21-1; cdr3_aa: CASSKALMTEAFRGYTF
clone_size: .; j_call: TRBJ1-2; cdr3_length: 15; v_call: TRBV10-3; cdr3_aa: CAITGGTGPNYGYTF
clone_size: .; j_call: TRBJ2-3; cdr3_length: 13; v_call: TRBV2; cdr3_aa: CASTGQGTDTQYF
clone_size: .; j_call: TRBJ2-3; cdr3_length: 14; v_call: TRBV18; cdr3_aa: CASSAGAGTDTQYF
clone_size: few; j_call: TRBJ2-5; cdr3_length: 10; v_call: TRBV20-1; cdr3_aa: CSATRETQYF
clone_size: few; j_call: TRBJ2-2; cdr3_length: 15; v_call: TRBV6-5; cdr3_aa: CASSFQVGATGELFF
clone_size: .; j_call: TRBJ2-1; cdr3_length: 16; v_call: TRBV10-3; cdr3_aa: CAISESDPSRSNEQFF
clone_size: .; j_call: TRBJ1-2; cdr3_length: 14; v_call: TRBV6-6; cdr3_aa: CASSRQGIWYGYTF
clone_size: few; j_call: TRBJ1-5; cdr3_length: 14; v_call: TRBV28; cdr3_aa: CASSSGQGDQPQHF
clone_size: few; j_call: TRBJ2-3; cdr3_length: 18; v_call: TRBV5-4; cdr3_aa: CASSLGASGGARTDTQYF
clone_size: few; j_call: TRBJ2-5; cdr3_length: 13; v_call: TRBV9; cdr3_aa: CASSPRDQETQYF
clone_size: .; j_call: TRBJ2-2; cdr3_length: 18; v_call: TRBV7-6; cdr3_aa: CASSPRLASDSNTGELFF
clone_size: .; j_call: TRBJ1-6; cdr3_length: 14; v_call: TRBV6-5; cdr3_aa: CASSYQGRGSPLHF
clone_size: .; j_call: TRBJ2-2; cdr3_length: 17; v_call: TRBV9; cdr3_aa: CASSPGLAVGKPGELFF
clone_size: .; j_call: TRBJ1-4; cdr3_length: 14; v_call: TRBV7-2; cdr3_aa: CASSPTGMGAKLFF
clone_size: many; j_call: TRBJ2-1; cdr3_length: 15; v_call: TRBV14; cdr3_aa: CASSQGQVGYNEQFF
clone_size: .; j_call: TRBJ2-7; cdr3_length: 15; v_call: TRBV28; cdr3_aa: CASSLRWRGLYEQYF
clone_size: .; j_call: TRBJ1-1; cdr3_length: 13; v_call: TRBV7-3; cdr3_aa: CASSSGERTEAFF
clone_size: few; j_call: TRBJ2-1; cdr3_length: 17; v_call: TRBV4-2; cdr3_aa: CASSINRGQFDYNEQFF
clone_size: few; j_call: TRBJ2-7; cdr3_length: 14; v_call: TRBV28; cdr3_aa: CASSLRDRGNEQYF
clone_size: few; j_call: TRBJ2-7; cdr3_length: 17; v_call: TRBV10-3; cdr3_aa: CAIGARPGLHTSYEQYF
clone_size: .; j_call: TRBJ2-7; cdr3_length: 16; v_call: TRBV5-4; cdr3_aa: CASSRKGLADPYEQYF
clone_size: few; j_call: TRBJ2-5; cdr3_length: 14; v_call: TRBV9; cdr3_aa: CASSVDRGLETQYF
clone_size: .; j_call: TRBJ1-1; cdr3_length: 14; v_call: TRBV7-2; cdr3_aa: CASRADRGVTEAFF
clone_size: .; j_call: TRBJ1-2; cdr3_length: 11; v_call: TRBV25-1; cdr3_aa: CATVRNYGYTF
clone_size: .; j_call: TRBJ1-6; cdr3_length: 13; v_call: TRBV10-3; cdr3_aa: CAISESRGQALHF
clone_size: few; j_call: TRBJ2-7; cdr3_length: 13; v_call: TRBV15; cdr3_aa: CATSTGSSYEQYF
clone_size: few; j_call: TRBJ2-3; cdr3_length: 15; v_call: TRBV10-3; cdr3_aa: CAISIRTGSADTQYF
clone_size: .; j_call: TRBJ2-7; cdr3_length: 15; v_call: TRBV28; cdr3_aa: CASSDANRDSYEQYF
clone_size: .; j_call: TRBJ1-2; cdr3_length: 14; v_call: TRBV27; cdr3_aa: CASSLSAGIGGYTF
clone_size: few; j_call: TRBJ2-1; cdr3_length: 17; v_call: TRBV5-4; cdr3_aa: CASSLRLIERRYNEQFF
clone_size: few; j_call: TRBJ2-1; cdr3_length: 14; v_call: TRBV5-6; cdr3_aa: CASSGGLKHNEQFF
clone_size: few; j_call: TRBJ2-3; cdr3_length: 14; v_call: TRBV4-3; cdr3_aa: CASSQDRGADTQYF
clone_size: .; j_call: TRBJ1-1; cdr3_length: 14; v_call: TRBV9; cdr3_aa: CASSVDGGNTEAFF
clone_size: .; j_call: TRBJ2-1; cdr3_length: 14; v_call: TRBV10-3; cdr3_aa: CAIRTSGAYNEQFF
clone_size: few; j_call: TRBJ2-1; cdr3_length: 12; v_call: TRBV7-2; cdr3_aa: CASSLWLLGQFF
clone_size: few; j_call: TRBJ2-5; cdr3_length: 16; v_call: TRBV4-2; cdr3_aa: CASSPGGTSSQETQYF